The next 6 T cell receptor beta chains were all read from a single sample in a study of CD8+CD57+ T cells in acquired aplastic anemia. An expansion of CD8+CD57+ cells by flow cytometry had been shown in patients chosen for sequencing. For CDR3 and TCR beta VDJ profiling, genomic DNA was the template used. TCRdb re-called the reads through MiXCR, storing one row per CDR3 protein. Of 150,000 or so distinct CDR3 sequences in the sample, around half were seen once. Input material: sorted CD4+, CD8+, or CD8+CD57+ T cells (not recorded which) from PBMCs. The receptor set was obtained from a human donor with aplastic anemia.

The rearrangement links TRBV6-1 to TRBJ1-6, with D uncertain. CDR1 MNHNS and CDR2 SASEGT come from the germline V gene. CDR3 length: 16 residues. The V end lost 7 bases, the J end lost 1 base, and 14 bases lay between the germline ends. The chain's CDR3 is CASTQSGSSYNSPLHF. The CDR3, as DNA: TGTGCCAGCACTCAATCTGGGTCTTCCTATAATTCACCCCTCCACTTT.

Ten or more counts support this clonotype. The chain has TRBV12-3 or TRBV12-4 and TRBJ1-1, with a possible D match to TRBD1 (6 bases). This CDR3 spans 14 amino acids. The V end was cut by 7 bases, the J end by 6 bases, with 18 bases between. CDR3 region: CASTLGWDKPEAFF. The CDR3 DNA reads as TGTGCCAGCACCTTGGGGTGGGACAAACCTGAAGCTTTCTTT.

A word on this clonotype: The CDR3 ends on some other residue instead of the conserved phenylalanine or tryptophan, so this is likely a read error. This chain uses TRBV6-1 with TRBJ1-1; unclear D gene. Germline V gives CDR1 MNHNS, CDR2 SASEGT. V was shortened by 0 bases and J by 4 bases, with 12 bases between the two germline ends. This CDR3 comprises 15 residues. The CDR3 region is CASSEAWQSSTEAFL. The DNA of the CDR3 is TGTGCCAGCAGTGAAGCCTGGCAAAGCTCCACTGAAGCTTTCCTT.

The genes are TRBV3-1 and TRBJ1-2; unclear D gene. Germline values: CDR1 LGHDT, CDR2 YNNKEL (reference sequence). The length of the CDR3 is 15 residues. Between the trimmed V and J ends, which lost 1 base and 5 bases, there was a span of 14 bases. The CDR3 is CASSQGMDQTYGYTF. CDR3 nucleotides: TGTGCCAGCAGCCAAGGGATGGACCAAACTTATGGCTACACCTTC.

V and J are TRBV25-1 and TRBJ2-1, with 12 bases fitting TRBD1. This CDR3 has 15 residues. Trimming took 9 bases from V and 6 from J; bases not matched to a gene: 9. Germline CDR1 reads MGHDK; CDR2 reads SYGVNS. The CDR3: CASHPGQGAGNEQFF. CDR3 DNA sequence: TGTGCCAGTCACCCGGGACAGGGGGCCGGCAATGAGCAGTTCTTC.

This clonotype was detected ten times or more. The chain couples TRBV6-5 to TRBJ2-7; 9 positions match TRBD1. The CDR3 loop spans 14 amino acids. J was trimmed by 6 bases and V by 4 bases; bases with no gene match: 7. Germline CDR1 and CDR2: MNHEY and SVGAGI. CDR3 sequence (DNA): TGTGCCAGCAGTTGGGACAGGGCGGAGGGCGAGCAGTACTTC. Amino acid sequence: CASSWDRAEGEQYF.